This TCR beta chain came from a study of Ad26.COV2.S vaccination and SARS-CoV-2 variants. Study as a whole: Ad26.COV2.S, an intramuscular injection, was given once or twice 56 days apart.

Libraries were prepared by immunoSEQ multiplex PCR; TCRdb keeps only in-frame clonotypes and omits some of them. The table shows 350,000 to 450,000 clones, with 89% occurring only once. Documented treatment: around 19 received Ad26.COV2.S at low or high dose, single or two shots; several received placebo; per-sample allocation not given. The samples date from day 63 after the first vaccine or placebo injection. The CDR3 length is 14 residues. V was pared by 4 bases and J by 7 bases, with 15 bases between. Germline lookup yields CDR1 SGHNT and CDR2 YYREEE (reference sequence). The input for sequencing was peripheral blood, taken in a trial of Ad26.COV2.S vaccine versus placebo. The clonotype originates from a person between 18 and 60 years old who received the Ad26.COV2.S COVID-19 vaccine or a placebo. This sequence joins TRBV5-4 and TRBJ1-5; D is unresolved. CDR3 bases: TGTGCCAGCAGCCTACGACCCGGAGGACAGCCCCAGCATTTT. Translating gives CASSLRPGGQPQHF.